This T cell receptor (beta chain) was sequenced for a study of blood T cell repertoires in COVID-19. Overall study context: The origin of the acute and convalescent COVID-19 samples was the United States, Italy and Spain.

The junction had 10 bases not matched to a gene; V was cut back by 0 bases and J by 2 bases. The CDR3 covers 19 residues. Germline V gene lookup returns CDR1 LGHDT and CDR2 YNNKEL (reference sequence). Original data processing: Estimation of nucleated cell counts relied on the amplification of reference gene primers. Clones were sequenced by immunoSEQ multiplex PCR, and TCRdb holds only the in-frame ones, with some missing. The DNA gave D and trimming, while V, J and clone size come from that table. Of about 99,000 clones listed, around 84% are singletons. Sequences were obtained from peripheral blood. The chain is built from TRBV3-1 (or the pseudogene TRBV3-2) and TRBJ2-1; 10 positions match TRBD2. This receptor was taken from a man aged 60 to 69 with acute or convalescent COVID-19. CDR3 sequence: CASSQEIGIAGGTYNEQFF. The CDR3 DNA reads TGTGCCAGCAGCCAAGAGATCGGGATAGCGGGAGGTACCTACAATGAGCAGTTCTTC.